The T cell receptor beta chain described here comes from a study of blood T cell repertoires in COVID-19. About the study: In each case, the material was cDNA or gDNA derived from T cells, B-cell-depleted T cells, or PBMCs.

Sequenced by immunoSEQ multiplex PCR; TCRdb stores in-frame clones only, minus some. The sample has 120,000 to 150,000 clones; about 85% are singletons. The specimen was peripheral blood. The TCR sequence derives from a human donor with acute or convalescent COVID-19. The donor label of this sample is uncertain.

The DNA for the CDR3 is TGCGCCAGCAGCCAAGATTCAAGGGGTTCACCCCTCCACTTT. It codes for CASSQDSRGSPLHF. The chain carries TRBV4-3 and TRBJ1-6, with TRBD1 as a possible D gene (5 bases). V lost 0 bases, J lost 9 bases, and 9 bases lay in between. The CDR3 totals 14 residues. CDR1 is LGHNA, CDR2 YSLEER, per germline.